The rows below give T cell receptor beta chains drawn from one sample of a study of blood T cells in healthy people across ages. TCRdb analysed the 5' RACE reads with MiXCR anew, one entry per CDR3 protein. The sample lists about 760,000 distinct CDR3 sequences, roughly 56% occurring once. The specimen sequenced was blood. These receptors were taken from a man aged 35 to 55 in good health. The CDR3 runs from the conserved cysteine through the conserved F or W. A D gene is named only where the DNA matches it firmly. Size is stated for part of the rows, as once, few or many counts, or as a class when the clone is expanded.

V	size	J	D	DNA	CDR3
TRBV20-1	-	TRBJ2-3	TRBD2	TGCAGTGCGTTCCCTACCGGACTAGCGGGGGGTTTAACGAGCACAGATACGCAGTATTTT	CSAFPTGLAGGLTSTDTQYF
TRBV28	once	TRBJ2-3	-	TGTGCCAGCATTTCTTTGGGGACAGATACGCAGTATTTT	CASISLGTDTQYF
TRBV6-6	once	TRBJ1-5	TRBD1	TGTGCCAGTAGGGGACAGAACGACCCCTATAGCAATCAGCCCCAGCATTTT	CASRGQNDPYSNQPQHF
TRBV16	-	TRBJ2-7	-	TGTGCCAGCAGCCAATCGTTTGACGAGCAGTACTTC	CASSQSFDEQYF
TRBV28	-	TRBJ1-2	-	TGTGCCACCTCCCTACAGGTAGTCGGCTACACCTTC	CATSLQVVGYTF
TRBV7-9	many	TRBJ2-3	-	TGTGCCAGCAGCCCGAAGGGGGCAGATACGCAGTATTTT	CASSPKGADTQYF
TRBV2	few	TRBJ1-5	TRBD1	TGTGCCAGCAGTGAATTGGGGACAGGTAATAGCAATCAGCCCCAGCATTTT	CASSELGTGNSNQPQHF
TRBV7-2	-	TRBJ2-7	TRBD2	TGTGCCAGCAGCAAGCGGGAGGACGCCTCCTACGAGCAGTACTTC	CASSKREDASYEQYF
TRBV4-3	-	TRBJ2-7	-	TGCGCCAGCCGGGGAGCGAACCCTCCCTACGAGCAGTACTTC	CASRGANPPYEQYF
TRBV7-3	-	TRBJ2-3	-	TGTGCCAGCAGCTTAATGGGGGTGGCAGATACGCAGTATTTT	CASSLMGVADTQYF
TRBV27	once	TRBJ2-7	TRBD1	TGTGCCAGCAGGGACGGGACAGGGTCCTACGAGCAGTACTTC	CASRDGTGSYEQYF